This is a list of T cell receptor beta chains from one sample in a study of PD-L1 blockade in urothelial cancer. Repertoires were generated with immunoSEQ multiplex PCR, while TCRdb's copy carries only in-frame clones and drops some. The sample carries 24,000 or so clones, more than 65% recorded once. The specimen comprised PBMCs, sampled around atezolizumab (anti-PD-L1) treatment. The receptors originated from a man in his 70s with urothelial cancer. Each CDR3 is given with its conserved first and last residue. The D gene is left open where the match is weak. Not every row has a clone size; where given, it reads once, few, many or a size class.

len	j_gene	v_gene	abundance	d_gene	CDR3nt	CDR3aa
15	TRBJ2-1	TRBV4-3	.	.	TGCGCCAGCAGCCAAGAACTTTCCTCCTACAATGAGCAGTTCTTC	CASSQELSSYNEQFF
16	TRBJ2-3	TRBV7-9	.	TRBD1	TGTGCCAGCAGCTTATTCCTGGGACAGACCACAGATACGCAGTATTTT	CASSLFLGQTTDTQYF
16	TRBJ2-3	TRBV7-2	once	TRBD2	TGTGCCAGCAGCCCCACTAGCGGGAGTGGGACAGATACGCAGTATTTT	CASSPTSGSGTDTQYF
18	TRBJ2-3	TRBV11-3	.	TRBD2	TGTGCCAGCAGCTCCTACCCCGGGTTAGCGGGAGTATCTGGTACGCAGTATTTT	CASSSYPGLAGVSGTQYF
15	TRBJ2-3	TRBV5-4	.	.	TGTGCCAGCAGCGTGACCGGGACAAACACAGATACGCAGTATTTT	CASSVTGTNTDTQYF
16	TRBJ2-3	TRBV5-1	.	.	TGCGCCAGCAGCTTCAGGCCAGGGGATAGCGCAGATACGCAGTATTTT	CASSFRPGDSADTQYF
15	TRBJ2-7	TRBV4-1	few	.	TGCGCCAGTGGGTCGACGGGGAAGGGTACCTACGAGCAGTACTTC	CASGSTGKGTYEQYF
18	TRBJ2-3	TRBV10-1	.	TRBD2	TGCGCCAGCAGTGAGACCCCGACTAGCGGGAGGGGTACAGATACGCAGTATTTT	CASSETPTSGRGTDTQYF
15	TRBJ2-1	TRBV28	.	TRBD2	TGTGCCAGCAGAACCACTAGCGGGGGATACAATGAGCAGTTCTTC	CASRTTSGGYNEQFF
15	TRBJ2-1	TRBV19	.	TRBD1	TGTGCCAGTAATTCTGACAGGGGGCCCTACAATGAGCAGTTCTTC	CASNSDRGPYNEQFF
17	TRBJ2-3	TRBV28	.	.	TGTGCCAGCAGTTTATCCATCCTACGGACAGCCACAGATACGCAGTATTTT	CASSLSILRTATDTQYF
17	TRBJ1-5	TRBV23-1	.	TRBD1	TGCGCCAGCAGTCAGCCAGAAGCAGGGGGCCGTGAACAGCCCCAGCATTTT	CASSQPEAGGREQPQHF
13	TRBJ1-2	TRBV19	.	TRBD1	TGTGCCAGTAGTAGGACAGGGGACTATGGCTACACCTTC	CASSRTGDYGYTF
11	TRBJ1-1	TRBV5-1	.	.	TGCGCCAGCAGCTTGACCGGGGAAGCTTTCTTT	CASSLTGEAFF
20	TRBJ2-5	TRBV9	.	TRBD2	TGTGCCAGCAGCGCCCACGTCCGGGCTAGCGGGAGTCAGCAGAAAGAGACCCAGTACTTC	CASSAHVRASGSQQKETQYF
16	TRBJ2-3	TRBV6-5	.	TRBD1	TGTGCCAGCAGTTCCCGGGTAGTAGGGGGCATAGATACGCAGTATTTT	CASSSRVVGGIDTQYF
15	TRBJ2-3	TRBV9	once	TRBD2	TGTGCCAGCAGCGTAGCGGGACTAGCCACAGATACGCAGTATTTT	CASSVAGLATDTQYF
17	TRBJ2-7	TRBV4-2	.	TRBD1	TGTGCCAGCAGCCCCCGTCGGGGAGTGGACAGGACCTACGAGCAGTACTTC	CASSPRRGVDRTYEQYF
14	TRBJ2-1	TRBV9	few	.	TGTGCCAGCAGCGTATCTAACGGGGACAATGAGCAGTTCTTC	CASSVSNGDNEQFF
11	TRBJ2-7	TRBV2	.	.	TGTGCCAGCAGTGCCCTCTACGAGCAGTACTTC	CASSALYEQYF